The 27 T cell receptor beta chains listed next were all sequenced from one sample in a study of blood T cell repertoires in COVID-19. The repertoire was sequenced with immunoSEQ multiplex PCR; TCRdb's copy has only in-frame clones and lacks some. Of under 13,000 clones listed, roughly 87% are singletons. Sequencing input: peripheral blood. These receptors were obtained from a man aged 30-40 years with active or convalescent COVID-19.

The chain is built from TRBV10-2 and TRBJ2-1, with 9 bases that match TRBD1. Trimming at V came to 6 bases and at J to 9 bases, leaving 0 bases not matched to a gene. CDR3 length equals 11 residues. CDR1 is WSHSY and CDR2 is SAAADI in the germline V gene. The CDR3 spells CASRQGAEQFF. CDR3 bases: TGCGCCAGCAGACAGGGGGCTGAGCAGTTCTTC.

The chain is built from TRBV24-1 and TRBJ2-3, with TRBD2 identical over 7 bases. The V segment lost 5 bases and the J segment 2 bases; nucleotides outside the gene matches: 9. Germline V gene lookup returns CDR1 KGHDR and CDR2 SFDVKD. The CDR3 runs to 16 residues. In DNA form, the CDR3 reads TGTGCCACCAGTGGCGTTGGGGGGGACCTCACAGATACGCAGTATTTT. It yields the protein CATSGVGGDLTDTQYF.

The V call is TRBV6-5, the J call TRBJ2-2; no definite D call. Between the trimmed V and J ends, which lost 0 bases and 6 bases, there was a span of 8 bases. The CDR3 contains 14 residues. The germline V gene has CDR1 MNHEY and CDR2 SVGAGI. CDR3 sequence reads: CASSYSAAAGELFF. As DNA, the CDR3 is TGTGCCAGCAGTTACTCGGCGGCGGCCGGGGAGCTGTTTTTT.

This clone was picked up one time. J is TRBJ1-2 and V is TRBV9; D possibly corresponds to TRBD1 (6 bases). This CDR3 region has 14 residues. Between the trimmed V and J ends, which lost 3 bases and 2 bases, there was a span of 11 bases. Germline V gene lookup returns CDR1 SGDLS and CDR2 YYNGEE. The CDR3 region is CASSGRTVNYGYTF. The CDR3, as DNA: TGTGCCAGCAGCGGTAGGACAGTCAACTATGGCTACACCTTC.

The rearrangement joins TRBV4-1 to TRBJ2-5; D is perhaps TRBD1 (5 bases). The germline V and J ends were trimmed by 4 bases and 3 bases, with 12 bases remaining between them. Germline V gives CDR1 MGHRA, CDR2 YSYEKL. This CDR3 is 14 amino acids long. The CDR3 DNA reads TGCGCCAGCAGCCCAGGGAAACAAAAAGAGACCCAGTACTTC. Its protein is CASSPGKQKETQYF.

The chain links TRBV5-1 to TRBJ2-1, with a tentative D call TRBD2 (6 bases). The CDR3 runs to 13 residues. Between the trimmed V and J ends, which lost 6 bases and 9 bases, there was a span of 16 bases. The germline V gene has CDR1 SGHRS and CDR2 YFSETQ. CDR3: CASKREVAGEQFF. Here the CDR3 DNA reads TGCGCCAGCAAGAGGGAGGTTGCGGGTGAGCAGTTCTTC.

The CDR3 spells CASLGRINTGELFF. CDR3 in DNA: TGTGCCAGTCTAGGCCGAATAAACACCGGGGAGCTGTTTTTT. This chain uses TRBV19 with TRBJ2-2; D remains unclear. CDR1 LNHDA and CDR2 SQIVND come from the germline V gene (reference sequence). Between the trimmed V and J ends, which lost 8 bases and 2 bases, there was a span of 12 bases. The CDR3 sequence is 14 residues long.

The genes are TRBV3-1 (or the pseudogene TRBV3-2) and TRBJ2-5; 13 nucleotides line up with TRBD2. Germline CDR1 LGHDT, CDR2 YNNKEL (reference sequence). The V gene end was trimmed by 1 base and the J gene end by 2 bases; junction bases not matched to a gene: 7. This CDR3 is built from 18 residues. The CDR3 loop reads CASSQVTSGGAGQETQYF. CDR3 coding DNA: TGTGCCAGCAGCCAAGTAACTAGCGGGGGGGCCGGGCAAGAGACCCAGTACTTC.

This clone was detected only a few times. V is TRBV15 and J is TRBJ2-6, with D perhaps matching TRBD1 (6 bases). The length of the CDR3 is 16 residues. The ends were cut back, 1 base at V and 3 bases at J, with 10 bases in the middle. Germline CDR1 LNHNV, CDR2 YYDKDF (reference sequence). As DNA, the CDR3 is TGTGCCACCAGCAGAGTTACAGGGTTTGGGGCCAACGTCCTGACTTTC. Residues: CATSRVTGFGANVLTF.

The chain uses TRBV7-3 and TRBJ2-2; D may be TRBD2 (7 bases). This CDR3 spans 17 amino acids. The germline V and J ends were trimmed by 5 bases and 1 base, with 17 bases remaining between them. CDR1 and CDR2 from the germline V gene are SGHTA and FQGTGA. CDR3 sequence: CASSQTGGPGNTGELFF. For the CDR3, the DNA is TGTGCCAGCAGCCAGACCGGGGGGCCGGGGAACACCGGGGAGCTGTTTTTT.

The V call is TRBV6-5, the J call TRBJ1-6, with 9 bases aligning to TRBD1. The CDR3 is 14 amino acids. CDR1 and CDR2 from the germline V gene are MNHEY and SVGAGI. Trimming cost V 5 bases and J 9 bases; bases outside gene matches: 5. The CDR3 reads CASSPGQGVSPLHF. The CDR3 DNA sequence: TGTGCCAGCAGTCCGGGACAGGGAGTTTCACCCCTCCACTTT.

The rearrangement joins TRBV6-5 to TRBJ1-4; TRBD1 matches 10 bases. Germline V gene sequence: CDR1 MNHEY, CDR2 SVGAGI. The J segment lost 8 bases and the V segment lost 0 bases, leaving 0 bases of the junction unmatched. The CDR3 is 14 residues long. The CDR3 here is CASSYSTGGEKLFF. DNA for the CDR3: TGTGCCAGCAGTTACTCGACAGGGGGCGAAAAACTGTTTTTT.

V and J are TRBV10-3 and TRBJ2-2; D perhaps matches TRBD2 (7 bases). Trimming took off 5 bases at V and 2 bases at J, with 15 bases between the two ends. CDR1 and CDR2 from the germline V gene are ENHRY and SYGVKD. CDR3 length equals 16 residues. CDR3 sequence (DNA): TGTGCCATCAGTATTTCGGGGGGCCAAAACACCGGGGAGCTGTTTTTT. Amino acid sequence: CAISISGGQNTGELFF.

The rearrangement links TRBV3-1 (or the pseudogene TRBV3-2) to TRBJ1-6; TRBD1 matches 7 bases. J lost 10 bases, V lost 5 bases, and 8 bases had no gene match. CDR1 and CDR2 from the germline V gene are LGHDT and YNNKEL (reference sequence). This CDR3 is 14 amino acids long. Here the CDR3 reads CASSTDRVGSPLHF. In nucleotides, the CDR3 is TGTGCCAGCAGCACCGACAGGGTGGGGTCACCCCTCCACTTT.

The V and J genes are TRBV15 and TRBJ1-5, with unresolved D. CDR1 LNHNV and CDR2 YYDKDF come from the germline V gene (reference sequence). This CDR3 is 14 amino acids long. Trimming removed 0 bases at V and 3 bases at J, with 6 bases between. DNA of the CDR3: TGTGCCACCAGCAGAGACCAGATCAATCAGCCCCAGCATTTT. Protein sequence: CATSRDQINQPQHF.

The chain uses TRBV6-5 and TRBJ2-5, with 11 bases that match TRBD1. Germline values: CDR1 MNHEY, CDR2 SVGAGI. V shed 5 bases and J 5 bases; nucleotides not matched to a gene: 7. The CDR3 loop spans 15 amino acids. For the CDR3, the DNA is TGTGCCAGCAGTCGGACAGGGGGCGAGTGGGAGACCCAGTACTTC. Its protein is CASSRTGGEWETQYF.

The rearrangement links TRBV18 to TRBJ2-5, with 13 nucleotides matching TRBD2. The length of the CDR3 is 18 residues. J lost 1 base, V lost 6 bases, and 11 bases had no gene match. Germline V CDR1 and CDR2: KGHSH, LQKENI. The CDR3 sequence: CASSSKLAGGLFQETQYF. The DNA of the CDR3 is TGTGCCAGCTCGTCGAAACTAGCGGGGGGGCTCTTCCAAGAGACCCAGTACTTC.

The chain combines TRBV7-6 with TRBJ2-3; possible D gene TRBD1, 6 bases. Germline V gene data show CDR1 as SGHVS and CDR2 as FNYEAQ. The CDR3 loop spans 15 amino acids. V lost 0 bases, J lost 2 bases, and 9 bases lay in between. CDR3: CASSLAGAPTDTQYF. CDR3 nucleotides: TGTGCCAGCAGCTTAGCGGGGGCTCCCACAGATACGCAGTATTTT.

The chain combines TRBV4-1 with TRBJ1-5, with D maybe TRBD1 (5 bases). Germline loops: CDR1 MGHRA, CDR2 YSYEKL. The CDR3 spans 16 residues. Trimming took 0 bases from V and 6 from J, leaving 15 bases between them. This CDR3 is CASSQDPAWGGQPQHF. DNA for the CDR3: TGCGCCAGCAGCCAAGATCCGGCTTGGGGGGGTCAGCCCCAGCATTTT.

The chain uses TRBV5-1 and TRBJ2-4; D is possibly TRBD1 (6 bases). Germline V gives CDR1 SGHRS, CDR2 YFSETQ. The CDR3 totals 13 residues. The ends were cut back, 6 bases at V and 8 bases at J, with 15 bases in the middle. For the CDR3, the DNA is TGCGCCAGCAACCTACAGGGCGAGGACATTCAGTACTTC. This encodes CASNLQGEDIQYF.

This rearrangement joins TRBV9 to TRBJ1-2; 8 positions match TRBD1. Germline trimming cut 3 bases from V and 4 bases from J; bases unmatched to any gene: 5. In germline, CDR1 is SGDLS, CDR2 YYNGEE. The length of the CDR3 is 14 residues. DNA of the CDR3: TGTGCCAGCAGCGGCGGACAGGGAATCTATGGCTACACCTTC. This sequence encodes CASSGGQGIYGYTF.

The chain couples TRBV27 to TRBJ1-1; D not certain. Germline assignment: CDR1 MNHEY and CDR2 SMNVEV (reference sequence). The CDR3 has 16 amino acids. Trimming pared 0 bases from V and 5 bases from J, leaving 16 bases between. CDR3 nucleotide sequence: TGTGCCAGCAGTTTATCGGTATCGCTCTCGAGGACTGAAGCTTTCTTT. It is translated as CASSLSVSLSRTEAFF.

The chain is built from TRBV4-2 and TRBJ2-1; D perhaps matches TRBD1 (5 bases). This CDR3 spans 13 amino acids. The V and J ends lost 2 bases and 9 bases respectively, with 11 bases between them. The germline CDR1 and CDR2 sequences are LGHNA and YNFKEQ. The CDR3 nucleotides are TGTGCCAGCAGCCAATCCAGGGTGTCTGAGCAGTTCTTC. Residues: CASSQSRVSEQFF.

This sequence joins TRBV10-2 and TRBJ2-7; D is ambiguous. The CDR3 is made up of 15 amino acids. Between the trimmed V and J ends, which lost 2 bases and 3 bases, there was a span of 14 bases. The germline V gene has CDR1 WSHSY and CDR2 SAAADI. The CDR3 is CASSENRRSYYEQYF. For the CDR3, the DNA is TGCGCCAGCAGTGAGAACAGACGATCCTACTACGAGCAGTACTTC.

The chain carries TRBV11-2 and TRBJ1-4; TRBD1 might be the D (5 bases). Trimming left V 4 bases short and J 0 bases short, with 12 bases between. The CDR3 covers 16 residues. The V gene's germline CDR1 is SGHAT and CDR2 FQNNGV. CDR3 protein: CASSSITGATNEKLFF. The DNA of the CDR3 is TGTGCCAGCAGCTCAATCACAGGTGCAACTAATGAAAAACTGTTTTTT.

The DNA of the CDR3 is TGCGCCAGCAGCTATGACAATGCTGATGGCTACACCTTC. It translates to CASSYDNADGYTF. The chain joins TRBV5-1 to TRBJ1-2; no definite D call. Germline CDR1 and CDR2: SGHRS and YFSETQ. There are 13 residues in the CDR3. Trimming stripped 3 bases from V and 6 bases from J, with 12 bases between.

The CDR3 sequence: CASSLSGGTTDTQYF. The CDR3 region has the DNA TGTGCCAGCAGCCTTAGCGGGGGGACCACAGATACGCAGTATTTT. The chain links TRBV9 to TRBJ2-3, with 10 bases identical to TRBD2. With V trimmed by 4 bases and J by 2 bases, 4 bases remained unmatched. Looked up from germline, CDR1 is SGDLS and CDR2 is YYNGEE. This CDR3 is 15 amino acids long.